The TCR beta chain under discussion was sequenced for a study of Ad26.COV2.S vaccination and SARS-CoV-2 variants. Study overall: Ad26.COV2.S arm of COV1001 included the donor.

The CDR3 contains 16 residues. Germline V gene lookup returns CDR1 SGHNT and CDR2 YYREEE (reference sequence). V was pared by 4 bases and J by 2 bases, with 8 bases of the junction left unmatched. Study-level points and caveats: Vaccine recipients surpassed placebo recipients in spike-specific TCR breadth. Similar non-spike TCR breadth was seen in vaccine and placebo recipients.

Here immunoSEQ multiplex PCR was the method, and the copy in TCRdb shows in-frame clones only, minus some. This table has fewer than 800,000 clones, roughly 90% appearing once. Treatment of the sample: some 20 received Ad26.COV2.S at low or high dose, single or two shots; 5 received placebo; per-sample allocation not given. Sampling occurred on day 63 after the first vaccine or placebo injection. Boston hosted the donor, who was an adult aged 18-55 years. With regard to this clone: The target antigen is unknown.

The V and J genes are TRBV5-4 and TRBJ1-3, with 8 bases lining up with TRBD1. Material: peripheral blood, obtained in a trial of Ad26.COV2.S vaccine versus placebo. This sequence originates from a person aged 18 to 65 who received the Ad26.COV2.S COVID-19 vaccine or a placebo. The CDR3 coding sequence is TGTGCCAGCAGCCCGGGTGGGACAGGCGCTGGAAACACCATATATTTT. Translated: CASSPGGTGAGNTIYF.